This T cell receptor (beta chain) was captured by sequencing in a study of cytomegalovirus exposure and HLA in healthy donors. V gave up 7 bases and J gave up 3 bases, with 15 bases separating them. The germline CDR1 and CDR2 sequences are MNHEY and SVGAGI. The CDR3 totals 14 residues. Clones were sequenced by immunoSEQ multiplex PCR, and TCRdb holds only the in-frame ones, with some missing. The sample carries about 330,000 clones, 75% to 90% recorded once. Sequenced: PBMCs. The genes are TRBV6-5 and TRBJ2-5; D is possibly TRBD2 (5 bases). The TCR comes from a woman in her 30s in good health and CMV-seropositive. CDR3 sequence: CASTARGREETQYF. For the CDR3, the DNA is TGTGCCAGCACCGCACGGGGTAGGGAAGAGACCCAGTACTTC.